The 5 T cell receptor beta chains presented below share a single source sample, sequenced in a study of CD8 T cells in ankylosing spondylitis. TCRdb reanalysed the 5' RACE reads using MiXCR and keeps one entry per CDR3 protein. The sample includes about 110,000 distinct CDR3 sequences, under 30% of them seen just once. Sequencing was performed on synovial fluid, either unsorted or a sorted T cell fraction (not recorded which). Receptors originate from a male donor with ankylosing spondylitis.

This clonotype was seen more than once but under ten times. The chain's CDR3 is CASAQGAPRETQYF. The CDR3, as DNA: TGTGCCAGCGCCCAGGGGGCGCCTAGGGAGACCCAGTACTTC. The chain recombines TRBV12-3 or TRBV12-4 with TRBJ2-5; 8 bases align to TRBD1. This CDR3 spans 14 amino acids. After removal of 8 bases from V and 5 bases from J, the junction contained 10 bases not matched to a gene.

This clonotype was picked up a small number of times. The rearrangement joins TRBV12-3 or TRBV12-4 to TRBJ2-7, with 7 bases lining up with TRBD1. This CDR3 is built from 15 residues. Losses at the gene ends were 2 bases for V and 1 base for J; bases not matched to a gene: 5. This CDR3 reads CASSLIGTESYEQYF. The CDR3 bases are TGTGCCAGCAGTTTAATTGGGACAGAATCCTACGAGCAGTACTTC.

A remark on this clonotype: Germline and junction disagree at one end, which may indicate a read error. The V and J genes are TRBV3-1 and TRBJ2-1; tentative D call: TRBD2 (6 bases). CDR1 and CDR2 from the germline V gene are LGHDT and YNNKEL (reference sequence). The CDR3 is 13 residues long. The CDR3, as DNA: TGTGCCAGCAGGAGGGACTCCTTCAATGAGCAGTTCTTC. Translated: CASRRDSFNEQFF.

The chain couples TRBV7-9 to TRBJ1-6, with D unresolved. The length of the CDR3 is 13 residues. V gave up 5 bases and J gave up 8 bases, with 10 bases separating them. Per the germline V gene, CDR1 is SEHNR and CDR2 is FQNEAQ (reference sequence). This CDR3 reads CASSDDPYSPLHF. CDR3 DNA: TGTGCCAGCAGCGACGATCCTTATTCACCCCTCCACTTT.

The V and J genes are TRBV4-1 and TRBJ2-7; D unresolved. Germline V gives CDR1 MGHRA, CDR2 YSYEKL. V gave up 2 bases and J gave up 1 base, with 12 bases separating them. CDR3 length: 15 residues. The CDR3 nucleotides are TGCGCCAGCAGCCAACTCTTCTCAGATTCCTACGAGCAGTACTTC. Its protein is CASSQLFSDSYEQYF.